The entry below describes one TCR beta chain. The sample comes from a study of cytomegalovirus exposure and HLA in healthy donors. 60 Vbeta and 13 Jbeta primers were used in PCR. The data were produced by immunoSEQ multiplex PCR, yet TCRdb's version contains in-frame clones alone and is incomplete. Of about 200,000 clones in the sample, over 75% were seen once. V lost 3 bases and J lost 3, with 11 bases in between. Germline V gene sequence: CDR1 KGHSH, CDR2 LQKENI. CDR3 length: 14 amino acids. The chain employs TRBV18 and TRBJ1-1; D call uncertain. The receptor comes from a woman aged 25 to 39 in good health and CMV-seronegative. The sequenced sample was PBMCs. CDR3 DNA sequence: TGTGCCAGCTCACCTTCATCTCGCGACACTGAAGCTTTCTTT. It is translated as CASSPSSRDTEAFF.